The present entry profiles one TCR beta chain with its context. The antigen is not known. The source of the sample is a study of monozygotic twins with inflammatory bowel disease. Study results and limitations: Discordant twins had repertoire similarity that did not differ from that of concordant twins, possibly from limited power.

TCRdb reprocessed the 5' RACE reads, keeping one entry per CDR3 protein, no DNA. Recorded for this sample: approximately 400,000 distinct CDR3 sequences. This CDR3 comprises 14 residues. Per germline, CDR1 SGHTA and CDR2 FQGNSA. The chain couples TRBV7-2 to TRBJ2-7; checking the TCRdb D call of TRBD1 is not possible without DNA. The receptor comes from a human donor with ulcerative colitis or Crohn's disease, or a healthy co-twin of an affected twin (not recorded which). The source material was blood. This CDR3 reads CASSLSRVTYEQYF.